This T cell receptor beta chain was recorded in a study of blood T cell repertoires in COVID-19 (dated by TCRdb to the early 2020s). About the investigation overall: Samples from collaborators originated in the United States, Italy and Spain and spanned both the acute and convalescent phases of COVID-19. The prospective study material was composed of cDNA or gDNA derived from T cells, B-cell-depleted T cells, or PBMCs. Deeply sampled blood TCRbeta repertoires from subjects exposed to, actively infected with, or recovered from COVID-19 were included in the dataset. The repertoires were released in a freely available public database intended as a resource for research on the immune response to SARS-CoV-2. Samples were obtained from the ongoing ImmuneRACE study (first 160 participants) and from some 1,200 subjects provided by 6 global collaborators. The sample metadata nearly always contained a de-identified subject ID, COVID-19 status, age in years and sex. Where available, HLA class I and class II types were obtained from metadata supplied by the sample provider rather than from assay-based typing. The paper as a whole reports these results and caveats: Clinical and demographic metadata were provided uncurated, with the amount varying by source and participant.

A remark on this clone: The antigen it binds to is not known. Per-base qualities were not stored, and no clone one base away is much larger.

The CDR3 sequence holds 15 residues, the cysteine and phenylalanine included. Solely the CDR3 DNA is kept, with 45 bases framed from the first base. The V and J ends are trimmed by 6 bases and 8 bases, leaving 21 bases between them. In the germline V gene, CDR1 corresponds to SGDLS and CDR2 to YYNGEE. TCRbeta CDR3 regions were amplified from genomic DNA by means of the immunoSEQ Assay, a bias-controlled multiplex PCR. The original methods were these. The number of nucleated cells in each sample was estimated from the amplification of reference gene primers within the assay. Sequence reads were collapsed and filtered to measure the absolute abundance of every unique TCRbeta CDR3 rearrangement. For each sample, productive Simpson clonality was calculated by taking the square root of Simpson's diversity index across productive rearrangements. TCRdb took this table from immuneACCESS and kept in-frame rearrangements with V and J called. Such tables lack part of the clones; where checked against another copy, unresolved V genes explain under half of the gap, and the rest is unexplained. The V and J calls and clone size were taken over from that table, and D and trimming were inferred from the DNA. The sample contains some 260,000 clones, more than 70% of them found a single time. The ten largest clones capture about 0.99% of the sample.

Samples from volunteer blood donors who had recovered from COVID-19 were contributed by a second Seattle source. Each collaborating institution followed its own protocols to collect whole blood in K2EDTA tubes. For TCRbeta analysis, collaborators shipped samples in one of three forms: frozen whole blood, isolated PBMCs, or DNA extracted from either of those sample types. The receptor was isolated from a woman aged 35 to 49 who had recovered from COVID-19. The chain couples TRBV9 to TRBJ2-1; TRBD1 might be the D gene, on 6 matching bases. Sequenced sample: peripheral blood. CDR3 sequence: CASTPGVTHTYEQFF. The DNA is as follows: TGTGCCAGCACCCCAGGGGTGACCCATACGTATGAGCAGTTCTTC.